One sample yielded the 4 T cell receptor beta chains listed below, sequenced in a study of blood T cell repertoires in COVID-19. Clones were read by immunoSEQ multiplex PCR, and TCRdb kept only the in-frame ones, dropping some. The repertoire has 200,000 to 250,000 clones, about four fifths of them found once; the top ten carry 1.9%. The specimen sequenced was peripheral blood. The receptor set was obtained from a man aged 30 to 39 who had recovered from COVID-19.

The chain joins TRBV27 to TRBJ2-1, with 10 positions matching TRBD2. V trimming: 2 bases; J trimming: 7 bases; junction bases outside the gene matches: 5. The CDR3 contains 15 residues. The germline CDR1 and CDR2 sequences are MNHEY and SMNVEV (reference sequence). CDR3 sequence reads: CASSLSSGGLNEQFF. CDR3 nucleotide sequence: TGTGCCAGCAGTTTAAGTAGCGGGGGGCTAAATGAGCAGTTCTTC.

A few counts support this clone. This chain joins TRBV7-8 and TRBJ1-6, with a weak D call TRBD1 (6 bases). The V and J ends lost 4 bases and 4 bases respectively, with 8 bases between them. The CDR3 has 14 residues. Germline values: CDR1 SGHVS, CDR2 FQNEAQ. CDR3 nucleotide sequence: TGTGCCAGCAGCTCGGACAGTTATAATTCACCCCTCCACTTT. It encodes CASSSDSYNSPLHF.

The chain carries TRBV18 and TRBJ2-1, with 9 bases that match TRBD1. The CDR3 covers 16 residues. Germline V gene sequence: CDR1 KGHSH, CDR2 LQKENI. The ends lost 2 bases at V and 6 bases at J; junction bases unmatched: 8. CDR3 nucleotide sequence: TGTGCCAGCTCACCATCACTTGGGACAGGGTTCAATGAGCAGTTCTTC. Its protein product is CASSPSLGTGFNEQFF.

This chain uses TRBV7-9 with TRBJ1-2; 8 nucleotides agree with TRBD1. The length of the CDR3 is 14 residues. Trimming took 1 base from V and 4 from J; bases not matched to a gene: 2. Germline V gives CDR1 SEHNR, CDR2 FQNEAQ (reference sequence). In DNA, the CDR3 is TGTGCCAGCAGCTTAGGCGGGACAGGCTATGGCTACACCTTC. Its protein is CASSLGGTGYGYTF.